Shown below are 3 T cell receptor beta chains from a single sample sequenced in a study of T-cell reconstitution after alpha-beta-depleted transplantation in children (dated by TCRdb to about 2016). Receptors were amplified or captured by PCR. For sequencing, an Illumina HiSeq 2500 was employed. Molecular barcoding was employed in the preparation of TCR libraries, with unique molecular identifiers being used to normalize TCRbeta repertoire quantification. TCRdb reran the public reads through fastp at Q25 and MiXCR, keeping productive beta chains. Each CDR3 protein appears once, grouped with its most common genes and DNA. This sample comprises roughly 15,000 distinct CDR3 sequences, about 5.3% of them detected only once. Of the sample, around 6.9% falls within the top ten clones. The sample's treatment or condition label is to be understood as: allogeneic hematopoietic cell transplantation with graft depleted of TCRalphabeta T cells and CD19 B cells.

Material: PBMCs, obtained before TCRalphabeta/CD19-depleted stem cell transplant. These receptors originate from a boy aged 5-17 years with acute lymphoblastic leukemia, due to receive a stem cell transplant.

The table lists this clonotype with many counts. An end of the junction differs from the germline gene, which may be a read error. The chain uses TRBV5-4 and TRBJ1-1, with D tentatively TRBD1 (5 bases). Looked up from germline, CDR1 is SGHNT and CDR2 is YYREEE (reference sequence). The CDR3 has 14 amino acids. CDR3 region: CASRLGLSNTEAFF. CDR3 bases: TGTGCCAGCAGATTGGGACTCTCGAACACTGAAGCTTTCTTT.

This clonotype is medium-sized in the sample. The chain carries TRBV6-6 and TRBJ1-1; D may be TRBD1 (5 bases). With 3 bases removed from V and 1 base from J, the gap between germline ends came to 27 bases. CDR3 length: 20 residues. Germline V gene data show CDR1 as MNHNY and CDR2 as SVGAGI (reference sequence). The CDR3 is CASSYLGWGVESDRNTEAFF. The CDR3 DNA sequence: TGTGCCAGCAGTTATTTAGGGTGGGGGGTCGAATCCGACAGGAACACTGAAGCTTTCTTT.

Many counts were recorded for this clonotype. The chain links TRBV11-2 to TRBJ1-2; D unresolved. The CDR3 sequence is 14 residues long. CDR1 is SGHAT and CDR2 is FQNNGV in the germline V gene. The V end was cut by 5 bases, the J end by 5 bases, with 15 bases between. In DNA form, the CDR3 reads TGTGCCAGCAGCGTAGGTAGCCGGCCTTATGGCTACACCTTC. Its protein product is CASSVGSRPYGYTF.